This TCR beta chain emerged from a study of blood T cell repertoires in COVID-19 (dated by TCRdb to about 2020). In the study overall: Samples covering the acute and convalescent phases of COVID-19 were provided by collaborators in the United States, Italy and Spain. Deeply sampled blood TCRbeta repertoires from subjects exposed to, actively infected with, or recovered from COVID-19 were included in the dataset. HLA class I and class II types, where available, came from metadata supplied by the sample provider rather than from assay-based typing. Sample metadata almost always included a de-identified subject ID, COVID-19 status, age in years and sex. Samples came from the ongoing ImmuneRACE study (first 160 participants) plus 1,254 subjects from 6 global collaborators. The repertoires were released in a freely available public database intended as a resource for research on the immune response to SARS-CoV-2. The material from the prospective study consisted of cDNA or gDNA derived from T cells, B-cell-depleted T cells, or PBMCs. Paper-wide results and their limitations: The quantity of clinical and demographic metadata differed by source and by participant and was supplied without curation.

The CDR3 goes from the cysteine to the phenylalanine over 21 residues. The retained sequence is limited to the CDR3, 63 bases, with the frame set at the first base. The immunoSEQ Assay, a bias-controlled multiplex PCR, was used to amplify TCRbeta CDR3 regions from genomic DNA. As for the authors' bioinformatics: Nucleated cell counts per sample were estimated from amplification of reference gene primers within the assay. To quantify the absolute abundance of each unique TCRbeta CDR3 rearrangement, sequence reads were collapsed and filtered. Productive Simpson clonality was computed per sample as the square root of Simpson's diversity index over productive rearrangements. The clones in this table, taken by TCRdb from immuneACCESS, are in-frame only. Not every clone is retained; where verified, under half of the shortfall comes from an unresolved V gene, and the cause of the rest is unknown. V, J and clone size were drawn from that table, and D and trimming were deduced from the DNA. Present in this sample are a few hundred thousand clones, roughly 84% of which were seen just once. The ten top clones hold approximately 15% of the sample.

In Seattle, one collaborating source enrolled patients while the infection was active and tracked those patients longitudinally over the course of disease. Whole blood was collected in K2EDTA tubes by collaborating institutions according to the institutions' own protocols. Collaborator samples were shipped for TCRbeta analysis as frozen whole blood, isolated PBMCs, or DNA extracted from either sample type. Note on this clone: Which antigen it targets is not known. No clone much larger than this one lies a single base away; base qualities are absent.

This chain is built from TRBV21-1 and TRBJ2-3; TRBD2, the table's D call, was not compared with the DNA. TRBV21-1 represents a pseudogene. This receptor was taken from a person aged 65 to 85 with COVID-19, enrolled during active disease. The sequenced sample consisted of peripheral blood. CDR3 sequence: CASSKLGKVGLADTNGDTQYF. The DNA sequence reads TGTGCCAGCAGCAAACTTGGTAAGGTCGGGCTAGCGGATACAAACGGGGATACGCAGTATTTT.